This TCR beta chain emerged from a study of human T cells and chemical hapten exposure. TCRdb re-analysed the RACE reads in MiXCR, keeping a single row per CDR3 protein. The profile covers 30,000 to 40,000 distinct CDR3 sequences, with 7.6% appearing a single time and over 1% taken by the ten largest. This clonotype occurred many times. V lost 1 base to trimming and J lost 4 bases; unmatched junction nucleotides: 3. This CDR3 is 13 amino acids long. Germline-derived CDR1 and CDR2 are SQVTM and ANQGSEA. Sample time point: pre-sensitization, week 0. Treatment specified: therapeutic diphenylcyclopropenone sensitization with weekly scalp DPC.

The receptor's source is a woman between 45 and 60 years old with alopecia areata. Some clones in this sample may be carry-over from other donors' samples. This chain joins TRBV29-1 and TRBJ1-2, with TRBD1 matching 7 bases. The sequencing here drew on whole blood, taken in connection with sensitization to the hapten diphenylcyclopropenone (DPC). CDR3 DNA: TGCAGCGTTGAAGGAGGGGGCGTCTATGGCTACACCTTC. It encodes CSVEGGGVYGYTF.